The T cell receptor (beta chain) under discussion was sequenced for a study of blood T cell repertoires in COVID-19. In the study overall: Some COVID-19 samples were acute and others convalescent; all came from the United States, Italy and Spain.

Source study methods: Scientists estimated how many nucleated cells there were by amplifying reference gene primers. Sequenced by immunoSEQ multiplex PCR; TCRdb stores in-frame clones only, minus some. V and J calls and clone size are those listed in that table; D and trimming were worked out from the DNA. The repertoire holds around 150,000 clones, with about 83% as singletons. This CDR3 has 16 amino acids. CDR1 is SGHTA and CDR2 is FQGNSA in the germline V gene. V lost 3 bases, J lost 5 bases, and 4 bases stayed unmatched. The sequenced sample consisted of peripheral blood. The chain combines TRBV7-2 with TRBJ2-5; TRBD2 matches 15 bases. This TCR derives from a middle-aged woman with acute or convalescent COVID-19. The CDR3 nucleotides are TGTGCCAGCAGCTTGCTGGGGACTAGCGGGGGGGAGACCCAGTACTTC. Residues: CASSLLGTSGGETQYF.